The 5 T cell receptor beta chains in this list originate from one sample, sequenced in a study of CD8+CD57+ T cells in acquired aplastic anemia. Profiling of TCR beta VDJ combinations and CDR3 sequences used genomic DNA as template. TCRdb passed the reads through MiXCR, listing each CDR3 protein once. The sample has fewer than 80,000 distinct CDR3 sequences; about three quarters are singletons. Selection for sequencing was limited to patients who had shown CD8+CD57+ cell expansion by flow cytometry. Sequencing input: sorted CD4+, CD8+, or CD8+CD57+ T cells (not recorded which) from PBMCs. Source of these receptors: a human donor with aplastic anemia.

This sequence joins TRBV29-1 and TRBJ2-7; a weak D match, TRBD1 (5 bases). Germline values: CDR1 SQVTM, CDR2 ANQGSEA. V was shortened by 5 bases and J by 3 bases, with 8 bases between the two germline ends. This CDR3 is built from 11 residues. CDR3 amino acids: CSVYRNYEQYF. The CDR3 region has the DNA TGCAGCGTTTACAGGAACTACGAGCAGTACTTC.

The chain couples TRBV7-2 to TRBJ2-3; D is uncertain. V lost 1 base to trimming and J lost 4 bases, with 6 bases between them. The CDR3 has 13 amino acids. Germline V lookup: CDR1 SGHTA, CDR2 FQGNSA. DNA of the CDR3: TGTGCCAGCAGCTTAGGCTGGGCAGATACGCAGTATTTT. Its translation: CASSLGWADTQYF.

This clonotype has more than one count but fewer than ten. The rearrangement links TRBV20-1 to TRBJ2-7, with TRBD2 matching over 14 bases. Looked up from germline, CDR1 is DFQATT and CDR2 is SNEGSKA (reference sequence). CDR3 length: 17 amino acids. Trimming cost V 6 bases and J 6 bases; bases outside gene matches: 16. The CDR3 bases are TGCAGTGCCAAGATTTGGGAAGGACTAGCGGGAGGTGGCGAGCAGTACTTC. This codes for CSAKIWEGLAGGGEQYF.

The J gene is TRBJ1-6, the V gene TRBV19; 8 bases are shared with TRBD1. Trimming at V came to 6 bases and at J to 7 bases, leaving 5 bases not matched to a gene. Germline V gives CDR1 LNHDA, CDR2 SQIVND (reference sequence). The CDR3 is 14 residues long. CDR3 nucleotide sequence: TGTGCCAGTAGCGACAGGGGAATGAATTCACCCCTCCACTTT. It encodes CASSDRGMNSPLHF.

CDR3: CASRDNSYEQYF. CDR3 sequence (DNA): TGTGCCAGCAGGGACAACTCCTACGAGCAGTACTTC. The rearrangement links TRBV2 to TRBJ2-7; D may be TRBD1 (5 bases). Per germline, CDR1 SNHLY and CDR2 FYNNEI. Trimming removed 6 bases at V and 0 bases at J, with 6 bases between. This CDR3 has 12 amino acids.